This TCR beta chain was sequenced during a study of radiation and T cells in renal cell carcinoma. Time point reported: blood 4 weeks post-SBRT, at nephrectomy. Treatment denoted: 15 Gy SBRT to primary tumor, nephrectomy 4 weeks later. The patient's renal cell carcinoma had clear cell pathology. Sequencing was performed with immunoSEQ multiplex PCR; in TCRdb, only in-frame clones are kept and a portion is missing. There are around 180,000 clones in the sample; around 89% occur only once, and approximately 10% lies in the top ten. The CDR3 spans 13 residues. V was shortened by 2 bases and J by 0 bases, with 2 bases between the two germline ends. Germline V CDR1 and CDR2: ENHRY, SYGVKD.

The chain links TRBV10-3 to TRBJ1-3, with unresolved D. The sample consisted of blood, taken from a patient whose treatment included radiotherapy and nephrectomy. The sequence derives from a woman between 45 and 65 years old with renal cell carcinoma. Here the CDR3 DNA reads TGTGCCATCAGTGAGAACTCTGGAAACACCATATATTTT. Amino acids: CAISENSGNTIYF.